These 27 T cell receptor beta chains originate from one sample sequenced in a study of blood T cell repertoires in COVID-19. Assay used: immunoSEQ multiplex PCR; TCRdb lists only in-frame clones, some missing. The data show 100,000 to 150,000 clones, with 79% seen just once and about 40% held by the top ten. The material sequenced was peripheral blood. These receptors originate from a man aged 35-49 years with active or convalescent COVID-19.

Many counts were recorded for this clone. The sample holds other DNA sequences that translate to the same CDR3. Written as DNA, the CDR3 is TGTGCCACCAGCAGAGATTTAGGGGGCAACTATGGCTACACCTTC. Its translation is CATSRDLGGNYGYTF. This rearrangement joins TRBV15 to TRBJ1-2; 7 nucleotides align to TRBD1. CDR1 and CDR2 from the germline V gene are LNHNV and YYDKDF (reference sequence). Germline trimming cut 0 bases from V and 2 bases from J; bases unmatched to any gene: 3. CDR3 size: 15 residues.

The genes are TRBV12-3 or TRBV12-4 and TRBJ2-1; D perhaps matches TRBD1 (6 bases). This CDR3 region has 13 residues. V shed 5 bases and J shed 5 bases, with 10 bases lying between them. CDR3 sequence (DNA): TGTGCCAGCAGTCCCTACAGGGACAATGAGCAGTTCTTC. Protein product: CASSPYRDNEQFF.

The rearrangement links TRBV15 to TRBJ2-1; 7 bases fit TRBD2. Germline CDR1 and CDR2: LNHNV and YYDKDF (reference sequence). There are 14 residues in the CDR3. V shed 5 bases, J shed 10 bases, and the junction held 11 bases outside the gene matches. The CDR3 spells CATSLRDYRGEQFF. The DNA for the CDR3 is TGTGCCACCAGCCTCCGGGACTACAGAGGGGAGCAGTTCTTC.

The chain uses TRBV19 and TRBJ2-6; possibly TRBD1 for D (5 bases). Germline CDR1 and CDR2: LNHDA and SQIVND (reference sequence). This CDR3 has 18 amino acids. Deletions cut 3 bases from V and 0 bases from J, with 15 bases between. CDR3 sequence (DNA): TGTGCCAGTAGTATCTCGGACAAAACTACCTCTGGGGCCAACGTCCTGACTTTC. Its protein product is CASSISDKTTSGANVLTF.

This clone was recorded only once. The genes are TRBV30 and TRBJ1-6, with TRBD1 identical over 11 bases. The CDR3 spans 19 residues. V trimming: 2 bases; J trimming: 9 bases; junction bases outside the gene matches: 18. The V gene's germline CDR1 is GTSNPN and CDR2 SVGIG (reference sequence). The DNA of the CDR3 is TGTGCCTGGAGTCTTCTTTGGGACAGGGGGAGTGAAGGTAGTTCACCCCTCCACTTT. Translation gives CAWSLLWDRGSEGSSPLHF.

The rearrangement links TRBV28 to TRBJ1-6; D may be TRBD1 (6 bases). V lost 6 bases and J 0 bases, leaving 9 bases between the germline ends. The germline CDR1 and CDR2 sequences are MDHEN and SYDVKM. This CDR3 comprises 15 residues. CDR3 nucleotide sequence: TGTGCCAGCAGGGTACAGGGCTCCTATAATTCACCCCTCCACTTT. Translated, it gives CASRVQGSYNSPLHF.

This clone was counted a single time. The chain combines TRBV4-1 with TRBJ1-1; perhaps TRBD1 as D (5 bases). Per the germline V gene, CDR1 is MGHRA and CDR2 is YSYEKL. Trimming shortened V by 1 base and J by 11 bases, and 17 bases separated the two germline ends. This CDR3 has 14 residues. The CDR3 bases are TGCGCCAGCAGCCAAGTTTTAGGGGAAGGATGGGCTTTCTTT. Residues: CASSQVLGEGWAFF.

CDR3 sequence (DNA): TGTGCCGATTGTGAAGAGCCGGACACCGGGGAGCTGTTTTTT. This sequence encodes CADCEEPDTGELFF. The V call is TRBV2, the J call TRBJ2-2; no definite D call. The length of the CDR3 is 14 residues. Trimming stripped 11 bases from V and 3 bases from J, with 16 bases between. Germline lookup yields CDR1 SNHLY and CDR2 FYNNEI.

The chain has TRBV7-2 and TRBJ1-2; D may be TRBD1 (6 bases). The CDR3 length is 15 residues. Germline V CDR1 and CDR2: SGHTA, FQGNSA. Trimming shortened V by 8 bases and J by 4 bases, and 20 bases separated the two germline ends. In DNA form, the CDR3 reads TGTGCCAGCCCTTTGGGGGCCACGAGTGGCTATGGCTACACCTTC. Translating it yields CASPLGATSGYGYTF.

This chain connects TRBV19 to TRBJ2-2; D gene unclear. CDR3 length: 14 residues. V dropped 6 bases and J dropped 2 bases, with 10 bases sitting between them. Looked up from germline, CDR1 is LNHDA and CDR2 is SQIVND (reference sequence). CDR3 protein: CASSLFVNTGELFF. In nucleotides, the CDR3 is TGTGCCAGTAGCCTGTTCGTAAACACCGGGGAGCTGTTTTTT.

CDR3 protein: CAWSRRLDQPQHF. The CDR3 DNA is TGTGCCTGGAGCCGGCGGCTGGATCAGCCCCAGCATTTT. The V call is TRBV30, the J call TRBJ1-5, with D uncertain. The CDR3 spans 13 residues. Germline CDR1 is GTSNPN and CDR2 is SVGIG (reference sequence). V lost 3 bases and J lost 5, with 11 bases in between. The variable domain in full, completed from reference TRBV30 and TRBJ1-5, reads SQTIHQWPATLVQPVGSPLSLECTVEGTSNPNLYWYRQAAGRGLQLLFYSVGIGQISSEVPQNLSASRPQDRQFILSSKKLLLSDSGFYLCAWSRRLDQPQHFGDGTRLSIL.

The chain joins TRBV27 to TRBJ1-1, with D tentatively TRBD1 (6 bases). CDR3 length equals 12 residues. Germline assignment: CDR1 MNHEY and CDR2 SMNVEV (reference sequence). Trimming removed 8 bases at V and 0 bases at J, with 7 bases between. The chain's CDR3 is CASGQLNTEAFF. The CDR3 region has the DNA TGTGCCAGCGGACAGCTGAACACTGAAGCTTTCTTT.

This clone occurred once. The chain couples TRBV3-1 (or the pseudogene TRBV3-2) to TRBJ2-2; D is perhaps TRBD1 (6 bases). V lost 3 bases and J lost 1, with 6 bases in between. This CDR3 has 14 amino acids. Germline-derived CDR1 and CDR2 are LGHDT and YNNKEL (reference sequence). Written as DNA, the CDR3 is TGTGCCAGCAGCCAGGACAGGAACACCGGGGAGCTGTTTTTT. Protein sequence: CASSQDRNTGELFF.

This rearrangement joins TRBV9 to TRBJ2-7; TRBD2 might be the D (7 bases). V dropped 0 bases and J dropped 5 bases, with 18 bases sitting between them. CDR3 length equals 16 residues. Germline lookup yields CDR1 SGDLS and CDR2 YYNGEE. Written as DNA, the CDR3 is TGTGCCAGCAGCGTAGGCTGGGGGCGGGGGTTCGACGAGCAGTACTTC. Amino acids: CASSVGWGRGFDEQYF.

The chain couples TRBV6-2 or TRBV6-3 to TRBJ1-5; perhaps TRBD1 as D (6 bases). The CDR3 runs 15 residues. The V and J ends lost 4 bases and 1 base respectively, with 11 bases between them. Germline V CDR1 and CDR2: MNHEY, SVGEGT. The CDR3 nucleotides read TGTGCCAGCAGTTTCCAGGGGCACAGCAATCAGCCCCAGCATTTT. Protein sequence: CASSFQGHSNQPQHF.

The CDR3 protein is CASSLALAGTDTQYF. CDR3 sequence (DNA): TGTGCCAGCAGCTTAGCACTAGCGGGCACAGATACGCAGTATTTT. The V gene is TRBV7-8, the J gene TRBJ2-3; TRBD2 matches at 8 bases. CDR3 length: 15 residues. The germline V gene encodes CDR1 SGHVS and CDR2 FQNEAQ. Losses at the gene ends were 0 bases for V and 1 base for J; bases not matched to a gene: 0.

The gene calls are TRBV7-5 and TRBJ1-1; no DNA check was done on the table's D call, TRBD1. TRBV7-5 is designated a pseudogene. The CDR3 has 13 amino acids. CDR3 loop: CVRSTDRNTEAFF. The CDR3 bases are TGTGTCAGAAGCACTGACAGGAACACTGAAGCTTTCTTT.

This chain uses TRBV5-1 with TRBJ2-3; tentatively, D is TRBD2 (5 bases). From germline, CDR1 is SGHRS and CDR2 YFSETQ. The length of the CDR3 is 15 residues. V dropped 2 bases and J dropped 3 bases, with 13 bases sitting between them. CDR3 loop: CASSFSGELTDTQYF. CDR3 bases: TGCGCCAGCAGCTTTTCCGGGGAGTTGACAGATACGCAGTATTTT.

The chain recombines TRBV25-1 with TRBJ2-2, with TRBD1 identical over 9 bases. V dropped 2 bases and J dropped 7; count of bases not matched to a gene: 5. The CDR3 totals 15 residues. Germline CDR1 is MGHDK and CDR2 is SYGVNS. CDR3 amino acids: CASSEGDRDVGELFF. The CDR3 nucleotides read TGTGCCAGCAGTGAAGGGGACAGGGATGTCGGGGAGCTGTTTTTT.

This chain links TRBV4-2 with TRBJ2-3; D ambiguous. Germline V gene sequence: CDR1 LGHNA, CDR2 YNFKEQ. CDR3 length: 15 amino acids. Between the trimmed V and J ends, which lost 1 base and 0 bases, there was a span of 8 bases. Written as DNA, the CDR3 is TGTGCCAGCAGCCAAGTCAGAGGAAGCACAGATACGCAGTATTTT. It is translated as CASSQVRGSTDTQYF.

J is TRBJ1-1 and V is TRBV5-4; 7 bases are a match to TRBD1. This CDR3 has 15 amino acids. V dropped 4 bases and J dropped 5; count of bases not matched to a gene: 11. Germline V lookup: CDR1 SGHNT, CDR2 YYREEE (reference sequence). CDR3 in DNA: TGTGCCAGCAGCCCGGCGAGGGGGCTTCCGACTGAAGCTTTCTTT. Translated: CASSPARGLPTEAFF.

The J gene is TRBJ1-3, the V gene TRBV18; TRBD1 is a possible D gene (5 bases). The CDR3 covers 14 residues. The germline V and J ends were trimmed by 3 bases and 4 bases, with 10 bases remaining between them. CDR1 is KGHSH, CDR2 LQKENI, per germline. This chain's CDR3 is CASSPAGSGNTIYF. In DNA, the CDR3 is TGTGCCAGCTCACCTGCAGGGTCCGGAAACACCATATATTTT.

This rearrangement joins TRBV6-5 to TRBJ1-5; a weak D match, TRBD1 (5 bases). V shed 4 bases and J shed 3 bases, with 7 bases lying between them. CDR1 MNHEY and CDR2 SVGAGI come from the germline V gene. The CDR3 covers 13 residues. CDR3 residues: CASSWGVNQPQHF. In DNA, the CDR3 is TGTGCCAGCAGTTGGGGGGTCAATCAGCCCCAGCATTTT.

A single count supports this clone. J is TRBJ2-7 and V is TRBV6-5; 9 nucleotides align to TRBD1. The CDR3 is 15 residues long. After removal of 9 bases from V and 5 bases from J, the junction contained 14 bases not matched to a gene. Germline V lookup: CDR1 MNHEY, CDR2 SVGAGI. CDR3 nucleotide sequence: TGTGCCAGTCCTCCAACCGGGACAGGGTTCGACGAGCAGTACTTC. Residues: CASPPTGTGFDEQYF.

This clone has more than one count but fewer than ten. The chain uses TRBV19 and TRBJ2-7; maybe TRBD2 (6 bases). This CDR3 is built from 16 residues. Germline V gene lookup returns CDR1 LNHDA and CDR2 SQIVND (reference sequence). The V and J ends lost 3 bases and 1 base respectively, with 16 bases between them. CDR3 protein: CASSIRSGTVSYEQYF. CDR3 DNA sequence: TGTGCCAGTAGTATCCGCTCCGGGACTGTGTCCTACGAGCAGTACTTC.

This clone was seen a handful of times. The gene calls are TRBV30 and TRBJ1-5, with 8 bases identical to TRBD1. V lost 4 bases to trimming and J lost 2 bases; unmatched junction nucleotides: 1. Per germline, CDR1 GTSNPN and CDR2 SVGIG (reference sequence). The CDR3 is 13 amino acids. The CDR3 region is CAWTGGGNQPQHF. CDR3 DNA sequence: TGTGCCTGGACAGGGGGCGGCAATCAGCCCCAGCATTTT.

The chain has TRBV19 and TRBJ1-4; D is uncertain. The CDR3 consists of 12 residues. Germline values: CDR1 LNHDA, CDR2 SQIVND (reference sequence). V was shortened by 0 bases and J by 8 bases, with 4 bases between the two germline ends. DNA of the CDR3: TGTGCCAGTAGTATAGATCTAGAAAAACTGTTTTTT. Encoded protein: CASSIDLEKLFF.